This TCR beta chain was recovered during a study of blood T cells in healthy people across ages. Regarding the study as a whole: Per million T cells, TCR beta diversity dropped about linearly as age rose.

For the second PCR, which ran for roughly 6 to 11 cycles, a sample-barcoded 5' primer and a J-beta primer mix were used. TCRdb called the 5' RACE reads again in MiXCR, with one record for every CDR3 protein. The table lists 800,000 or so distinct CDR3 sequences, about 46% of them singletons. The V gene lost 0 bases and the J gene lost 3 bases, with 14 bases spanning the gap. This CDR3 contains 16 residues. A word on this clonotype: No antigen is known for it.

The TCR sequence derives from a man older than 75 in good health. Sequenced material: blood. The chain recombines TRBV12-3 or TRBV12-4 with TRBJ1-2; D might be TRBD1 (5 bases). Written as DNA, the CDR3 is TGTGCCAGCAGTTTAGCGAGCGGGGGTTTCTACTATGGCTACACCTTC. As protein: CASSLASGGFYYGYTF.